This T cell receptor beta chain originates from a study of blood T cell repertoires in COVID-19 (dated by TCRdb to about 2020). As for the study more broadly: Samples covering the acute and convalescent phases of COVID-19 were provided by collaborators in the United States, Italy and Spain. The material from the prospective study consisted of cDNA or gDNA derived from T cells, B-cell-depleted T cells, or PBMCs. A de-identified subject ID, COVID-19 status, age in years and sex were almost always included in the sample metadata. Deeply sampled blood TCRbeta repertoires from subjects exposed to, actively infected with, or recovered from COVID-19 were included in the dataset. The samples were drawn from the first 160 participants of the ongoing ImmuneRACE study and from some 1,300 subjects provided by 6 global collaborators. The repertoires were made available in a free public database intended to serve as a resource for research on the immune response to SARS-CoV-2. Where available, HLA class I and class II types were obtained from metadata supplied by the sample provider rather than from assay-based typing.

Note on this clone: Its antigen has not been determined. Within one base of it there is no much larger clone, and no base qualities were kept.

Paper-wide results and their limitations: The amount of clinical and demographic metadata varied by source and participant and was provided uncurated.

The germline V gene (reference sequence) yields GTSNPN for CDR1 and SVGIG for CDR2. V sheds 0 bases and J sheds 2 bases, leaving 11 bases between their ends. The CDR3 numbers 15 residues from cysteine through phenylalanine. The CDR3 DNA has 45 bases and is translated from base 1. Collaborating institutions collected whole blood in K2EDTA tubes following their own protocols. For TCRbeta analysis, collaborators shipped samples as frozen whole blood, isolated PBMCs, or DNA extracted from either of those sample types. TCRbeta CDR3 regions were amplified from genomic DNA using the immunoSEQ Assay, a bias-controlled multiplex PCR. The authors' pipeline ran thus. The number of nucleated cells in each sample was estimated by amplification of reference gene primers within the assay. To quantify the absolute abundance of each unique TCRbeta CDR3 rearrangement, sequence reads were collapsed and filtered. For each sample, productive Simpson clonality was calculated as the square root of Simpson's diversity index over productive rearrangements. The source is immuneACCESS, and TCRdb retained only in-frame sequences with V and J called. Part of the clones is not carried over; for the studies checked, unresolved V genes explain less than half of this, and the remainder is unexplained. V and J calls and clone size are copied from that table; D and trimming were computed from the DNA. The sample table holds tens of thousands of clones, of which 88% were seen once. Roughly 4% of the sample is held by the ten biggest clonotypes.

The sequence joins TRBV30 to TRBJ2-1; a tentative D match to TRBD2 spans 5 bases. This TCR was sampled from a human donor in a cohort sampled during active COVID-19. The sequenced sample was peripheral blood. The CDR3 sequence is CAWSVLAGTYNEQFF. The nucleotides are TGTGCCTGGAGTGTACTTGCGGGTACCTACAATGAGCAGTTCTTC.